This is a list of T cell receptor beta chains from one sample in a study of technical replicates of blood from a handful of donors. Produced via immunoSEQ multiplex PCR; TCRdb's table is partial and in-frame only. The table has about 62,000 clones, roughly 98% seen once. The sample consisted of T cells isolated from PBMCs. The receptors were sampled from a human donor in good health. Each CDR3 is given without its conserved first and last residue.

J: TRBJ1-1
V: TRBV5-4
CDR3: ASSSKGAGDTEAF

J: TRBJ1-3
V: TRBV5-1
CDR3: ASSFGQGAGNTIY

J: TRBJ1-1
V: TRBV7-9
CDR3: ASSRDRGGEDTEAF

J: TRBJ1-6
V: TRBV9
CDR3: ASSVGPGNQINPDYNSPLH

J: TRBJ2-7
V: TRBV6-5
CDR3: ASSYFGTNQAYEQY

J: TRBJ1-6
V: TRBV6-6
CDR3: ASSVPGTRDNSPLH

J: TRBJ1-2
V: TRBV2
CDR3: ASSGTLNYGYT

J: TRBJ1-5
V: TRBV2
CDR3: ASSEWEALRGNQPQH

J: TRBJ2-3
V: TRBV13
CDR3: ASSLLRGKVTDTQY

J: TRBJ2-3
V: TRBV10-3
CDR3: AISVTSGTGDTQY

J: TRBJ1-1
V: TRBV19
CDR3: ASSSDRGTEAF

J: TRBJ1-1
V: TRBV20-1
CDR3: SASQNTEAF

J: TRBJ1-3
V: TRBV6-5
CDR3: ASSYSDSRDTIY

J: TRBJ1-1
V: TRBV15
CDR3: ATSDRYTEAF

J: TRBJ2-5
V: TRBV30
CDR3: AWSSLRTSGGARETQY

J: TRBJ1-1
V: TRBV4-1
CDR3: ASSPKIGAEAF